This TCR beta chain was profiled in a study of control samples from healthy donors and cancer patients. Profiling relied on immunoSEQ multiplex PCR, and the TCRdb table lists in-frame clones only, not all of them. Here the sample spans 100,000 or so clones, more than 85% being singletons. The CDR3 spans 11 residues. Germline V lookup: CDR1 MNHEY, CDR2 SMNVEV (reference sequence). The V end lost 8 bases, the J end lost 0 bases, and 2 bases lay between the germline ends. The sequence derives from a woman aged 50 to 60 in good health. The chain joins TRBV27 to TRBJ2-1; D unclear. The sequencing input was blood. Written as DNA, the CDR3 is TGTGCCAGCCTCTCCTACAATGAGCAGTTCTTC. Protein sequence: CASLSYNEQFF.